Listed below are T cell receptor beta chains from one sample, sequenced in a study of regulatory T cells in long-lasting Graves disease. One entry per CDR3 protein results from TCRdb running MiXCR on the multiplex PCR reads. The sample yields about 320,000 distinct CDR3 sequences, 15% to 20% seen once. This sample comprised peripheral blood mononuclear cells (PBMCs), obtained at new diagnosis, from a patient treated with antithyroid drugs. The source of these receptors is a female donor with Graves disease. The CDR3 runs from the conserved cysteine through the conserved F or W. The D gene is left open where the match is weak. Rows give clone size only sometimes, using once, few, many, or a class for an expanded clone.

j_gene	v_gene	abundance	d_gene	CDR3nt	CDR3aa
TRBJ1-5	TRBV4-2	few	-	TGTGCCAGCAGCCAAGGTGTGGGGATGAGCAATCAGCCCCAGCATTTT	CASSQGVGMSNQPQHF
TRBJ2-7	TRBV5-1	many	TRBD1	TGTGCCAGCAGCCACTTCGGACAGGGGGCGAAAACCTACGAGCAGTACTTC	CASSHFGQGAKTYEQYF
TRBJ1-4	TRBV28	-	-	TGTGCCAGCACCCCTCTTGTCCCCATGGCCAGGTTTAATGAAAAACTGTTTTTT	CASTPLVPMARFNEKLFF
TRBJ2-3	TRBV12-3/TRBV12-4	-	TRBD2	TGTGCCAGCAGTTTAGCGCCGGGGGGTTTAGTAGGGGCAGATACGCAGTATTTT	CASSLAPGGLVGADTQYF
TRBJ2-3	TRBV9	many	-	TGTGCCAGCAGCGTAGGTGTTGGCGGGCCCAGCACAGATACGCAGTATTTT	CASSVGVGGPSTDTQYF
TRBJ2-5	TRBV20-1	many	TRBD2	TGCAGTGCTAGGGGACTAGCGGGAGGGGAGACCCAGTACTTC	CSARGLAGGETQYF
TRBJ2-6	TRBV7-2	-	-	TGTGCCAGCAGCTCTCCTACTGACAGGCTCGGGGCCAACGTCCTGACTTTC	CASSSPTDRLGANVLTF
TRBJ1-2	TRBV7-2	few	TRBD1	TGTGCCAGCAGCCCAAACCACCCCGGGACAGGCCGGGATGGCTACACCTTC	CASSPNHPGTGRDGYTF
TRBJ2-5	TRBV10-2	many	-	TGCGCCAGCAGTGAGTCCCATACAGAGACCCAGTACTTC	CASSESHTETQYF
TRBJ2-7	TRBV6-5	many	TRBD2	TGTGCCAGCAGTTACGCTCTAGCGGGAGTGGACGAGCAGTACTTC	CASSYALAGVDEQYF
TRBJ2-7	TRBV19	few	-	TGTGCCAGTAGTACAGACGGGGGGCAGGTCGAGCAGTACTTC	CASSTDGGQVEQYF
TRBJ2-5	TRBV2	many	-	TGTGCCAGCAGGTGGGCTCTGCAAGAGACCCAGTACTTC	CASRWALQETQYF
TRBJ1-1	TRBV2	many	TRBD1	TGTGCCAGCAGTCAGGAAGGACAGGAGGTCACTGAAGCTTTCTTT	CASSQEGQEVTEAFF
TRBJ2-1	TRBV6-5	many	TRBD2	TGTGCCAGCAGTTCACTCCCCACTCGACTAGCGGGTAACAATGAGCAGTTCTTC	CASSSLPTRLAGNNEQFF
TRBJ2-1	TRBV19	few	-	TGTGCCAGTAGTATAACGGGAGCGGGTGAGCAGTTCTTC	CASSITGAGEQFF
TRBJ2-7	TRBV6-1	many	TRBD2	TGTGCCAGCAGCGGTACTAGCGGGAGCTCCTACGAGCAGTACTTC	CASSGTSGSSYEQYF
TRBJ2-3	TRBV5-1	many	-	TGCGCCAGCAGCCCGCCGCGTAATAGCCCAGATACGCAGTATTTT	CASSPPRNSPDTQYF
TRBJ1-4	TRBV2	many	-	TGTGCCAGCTTCCGAGGGAATATGTATGAAAAACTGTTTTTT	CASFRGNMYEKLFF
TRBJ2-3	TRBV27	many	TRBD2	TGTGCCAGCAGTTCAATGGTAGCGGGAGTTGGTACGCAGTATTTT	CASSSMVAGVGTQYF
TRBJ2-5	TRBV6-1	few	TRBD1	TGTGCCATCAGACGTACAGGGGGGGAGACCCAGTACTTC	CAIRRTGGETQYF
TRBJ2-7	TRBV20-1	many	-	TGCAGTGCTATCAGGGGATGGGAGCAGTACTTC	CSAIRGWEQYF
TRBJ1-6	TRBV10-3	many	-	TGTGCCATCAGTGAGAGGCAGGGACCTATTAATTCACCCCTCCACTTT	CAISERQGPINSPLHF
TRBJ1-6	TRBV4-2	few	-	TGTGCCAGCAGCCAAGATAGGGACACCTCCTATAATTCACCCCTCCACTTT	CASSQDRDTSYNSPLHF
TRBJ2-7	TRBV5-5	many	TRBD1	TGTGCCAGCAGCCGACAGGGGACCTACGAGCAGTACTTC	CASSRQGTYEQYF
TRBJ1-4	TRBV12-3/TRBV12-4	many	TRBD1	TGTGCCAGCAGCCCATGGCAGCAGGGGGCCAGTGAAAAACTGTTTTTT	CASSPWQQGASEKLFF
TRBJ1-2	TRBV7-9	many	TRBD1	TGTGCCAGCAGCCCACCGGGACAGGGGAGTGGCTACACCTTC	CASSPPGQGSGYTF
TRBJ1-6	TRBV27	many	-	TGTGCCAGCCGCCTGGGGCTAAATTCACCCCTCCACTTT	CASRLGLNSPLHF
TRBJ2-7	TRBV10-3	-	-	TGTGCCATCAGTGATCAGGGGGGGATGCACGAGCAGTACTTC	CAISDQGGMHEQYF
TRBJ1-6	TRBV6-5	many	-	TGTGCCAGCAGTTACGAGGCAGATTCACCCCTCCACTTT	CASSYEADSPLHF
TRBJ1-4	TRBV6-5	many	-	TGTGCCAGCAGTTACGGGCAGGGAAGTAAGGAAAAACTGTTTTTT	CASSYGQGSKEKLFF
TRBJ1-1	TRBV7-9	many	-	TGTGCCAGCAGCTTAGGGCTACAGGGTAACACTGAAGCTTTCTTT	CASSLGLQGNTEAFF
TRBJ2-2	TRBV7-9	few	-	TGTGCCAGCACCTTGGGGCTCACTAACACCGGGGAGCTGTTTTTT	CASTLGLTNTGELFF
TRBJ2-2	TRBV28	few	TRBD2	TGTGCCACACGGGGGGAGTCGAACACCGGGGAGCTGTTTTTT	CATRGESNTGELFF
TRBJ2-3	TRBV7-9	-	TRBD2	TGTGCCAGCAGCAAAACTAGCGGGAGGGAGACAGATACGCAGTATTTT	CASSKTSGRETDTQYF
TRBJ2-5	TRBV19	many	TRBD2	TGTGCCAGTAGTATAAAAACCTTAGCGGGAGTGAGACAAGAGACCCAGTACTTC	CASSIKTLAGVRQETQYF
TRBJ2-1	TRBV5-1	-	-	TGCGCCAGCAGCTTGGATGGGGGAATCGATGAGCAGTTCTTC	CASSLDGGIDEQFF
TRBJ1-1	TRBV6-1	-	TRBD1	TGTGCCAGCAGTAGCCAAAGACAGGGTGACCCGAACACTGAAGCTTTCTTT	CASSSQRQGDPNTEAFF
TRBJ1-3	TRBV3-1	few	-	TGTGCCAGCAGCCAAAGGACAGCTTACTCTGGAAACACCATATATTTT	CASSQRTAYSGNTIYF
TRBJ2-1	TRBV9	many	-	TGTGCCAGCAGCGTAGGACAGCCTAGCTCCTACAATGAGCAGTTCTTC	CASSVGQPSSYNEQFF
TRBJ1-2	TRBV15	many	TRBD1	TGTGCCACCAGCAGAGTACTGTCAGGGGGCCTGCTCTATGGCTACACCTTC	CATSRVLSGGLLYGYTF
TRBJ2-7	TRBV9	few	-	TGTGCCAGCAGCGTAGTCCGGACCGGGACTGGAATCCAGGGCTCCTACGAGCAGTACTTC	CASSVVRTGTGIQGSYEQYF
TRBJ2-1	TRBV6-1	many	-	TGTGCCAGCGGAACGGGTGCCAAGAGTAATGAGCAGTTCTTC	CASGTGAKSNEQFF
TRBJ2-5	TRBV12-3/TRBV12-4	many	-	TGTGCCAGCAGTTCCAGTTCAAGGGGGGATGTGCTGGAGACCCAGTACTTC	CASSSSSRGDVLETQYF
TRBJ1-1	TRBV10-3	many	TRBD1	TGTGCCATCAGCGGGGGGTCTGACAGGGACACTGAAGCTTTCTTT	CAISGGSDRDTEAFF
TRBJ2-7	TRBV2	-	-	TGTGCCAGCCGCCTAGCTGCCACATCCTACGAGCAGTACTTC	CASRLAATSYEQYF
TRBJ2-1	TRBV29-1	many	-	TGCAGCGCCGACTTAGCTAGTTACAATGAGCAGTTCTTC	CSADLASYNEQFF
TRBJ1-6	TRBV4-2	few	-	TGTGCCAGCAGCCAAGATCGGGGAGTTAATTCACCCCTCCACTTT	CASSQDRGVNSPLHF
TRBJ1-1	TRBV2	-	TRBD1	TGTGCCAGCAGTGGAGGGGACAGGGAGCGTAACACTGAAGCTTTCTTT	CASSGGDRERNTEAFF
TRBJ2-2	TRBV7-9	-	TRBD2	TGTGCCAGCAGCTTAGAGCGGGAGGCCGGGGAGCTGTTTTTT	CASSLEREAGELFF
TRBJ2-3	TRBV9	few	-	TGTGCCAGCAGCGTCTCTTGGGGGCATACGCAGTATTTT	CASSVSWGHTQYF
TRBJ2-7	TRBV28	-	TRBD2	TGTGCCAGCAGTTCCTACATACTAGCGGGAGGGCCCGATGAATACGAGCAGTACTTC	CASSSYILAGGPDEYEQYF
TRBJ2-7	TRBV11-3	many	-	TGTGCCAGCAGGAAGGGCGGGATGACGGAGCAGTACTTC	CASRKGGMTEQYF
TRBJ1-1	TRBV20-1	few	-	TGCAGTGCTCATACTCCGGGGCTTAATATGAACACTGAAGCTTTCTTT	CSAHTPGLNMNTEAFF
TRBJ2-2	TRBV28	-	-	TGTGCCAGCAGTTTATACAGGGTAACCGGGGAGCTGTTTTTT	CASSLYRVTGELFF
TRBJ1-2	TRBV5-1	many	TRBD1	TGCGCCAGCAGCTCTGGACAGGGGGCCAACTATGGCTACACCTTC	CASSSGQGANYGYTF